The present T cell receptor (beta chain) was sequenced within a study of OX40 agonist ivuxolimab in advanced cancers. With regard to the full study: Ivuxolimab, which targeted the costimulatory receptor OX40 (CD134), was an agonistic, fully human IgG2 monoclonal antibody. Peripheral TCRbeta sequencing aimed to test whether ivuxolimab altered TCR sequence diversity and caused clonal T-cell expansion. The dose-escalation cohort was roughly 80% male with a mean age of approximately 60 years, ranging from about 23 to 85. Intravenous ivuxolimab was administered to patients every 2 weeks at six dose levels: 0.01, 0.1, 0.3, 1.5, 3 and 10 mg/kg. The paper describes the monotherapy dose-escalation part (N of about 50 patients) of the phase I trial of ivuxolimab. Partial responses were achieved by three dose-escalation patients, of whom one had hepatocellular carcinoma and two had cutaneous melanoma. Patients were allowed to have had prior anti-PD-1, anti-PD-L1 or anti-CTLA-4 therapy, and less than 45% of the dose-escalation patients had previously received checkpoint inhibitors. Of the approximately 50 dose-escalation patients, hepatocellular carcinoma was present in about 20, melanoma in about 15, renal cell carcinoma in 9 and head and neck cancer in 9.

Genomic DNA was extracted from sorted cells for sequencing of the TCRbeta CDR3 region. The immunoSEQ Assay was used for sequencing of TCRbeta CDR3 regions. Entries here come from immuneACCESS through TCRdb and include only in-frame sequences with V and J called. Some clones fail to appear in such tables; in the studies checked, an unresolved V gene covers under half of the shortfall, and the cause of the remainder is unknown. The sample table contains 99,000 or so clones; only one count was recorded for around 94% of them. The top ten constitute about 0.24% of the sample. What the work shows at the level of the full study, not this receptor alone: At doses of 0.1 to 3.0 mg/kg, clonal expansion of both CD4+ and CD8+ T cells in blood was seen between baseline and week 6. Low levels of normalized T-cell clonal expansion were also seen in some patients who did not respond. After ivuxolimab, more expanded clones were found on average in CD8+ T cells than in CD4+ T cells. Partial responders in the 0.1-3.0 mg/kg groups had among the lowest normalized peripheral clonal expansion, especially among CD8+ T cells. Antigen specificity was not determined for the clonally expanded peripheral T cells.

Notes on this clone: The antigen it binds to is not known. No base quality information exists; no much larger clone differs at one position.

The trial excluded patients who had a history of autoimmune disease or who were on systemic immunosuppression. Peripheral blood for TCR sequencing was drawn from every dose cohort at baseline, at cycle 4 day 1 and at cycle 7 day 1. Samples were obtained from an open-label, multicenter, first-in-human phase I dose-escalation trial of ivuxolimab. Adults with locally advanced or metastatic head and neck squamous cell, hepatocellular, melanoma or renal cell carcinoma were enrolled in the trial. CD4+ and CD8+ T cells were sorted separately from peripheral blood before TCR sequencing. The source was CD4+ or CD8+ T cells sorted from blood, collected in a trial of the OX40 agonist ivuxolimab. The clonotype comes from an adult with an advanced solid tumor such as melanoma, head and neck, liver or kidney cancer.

The CDR3 region has the sequence CASSTDGTNEQFF. The nucleotide sequence reads TGTGCCAGCAGCACAGACGGGACCAATGAGCAGTTCTTC. The rearrangement joined TRBV5-4 to TRBJ2-1, with the D call perhaps TRBD1 or TRBD2, as 5 bases match in each case. The CDR3 numbers 13 residues from cysteine through phenylalanine. Only CDR3 DNA remains: 39 bases, in frame from the first base. The germline V gene (reference sequence) yields SGHNT for CDR1 and YYREEE for CDR2. The junction shows trimming of 4 bases on V and 6 bases on J, plus 11 bases between the germline ends.